One sample yielded the 10 T cell receptor beta chains listed below, sequenced in a study of cytomegalovirus exposure and HLA in healthy donors. Repertoires were generated with immunoSEQ multiplex PCR, while TCRdb's copy carries only in-frame clones and drops some. The table shows some 320,000 clones, with roughly 90% occurring only once. The sequencing input was PBMCs. These receptors all stem from a woman between 25 and 40 years old in good health and CMV-seropositive.

The chain links TRBV15 to TRBJ1-4; D possibly corresponds to TRBD1 (5 bases). Looked up from germline, CDR1 is LNHNV and CDR2 is YYDKDF (reference sequence). The CDR3 contains 16 residues. V was clipped by 0 bases and J by 8 bases, with 16 bases between them. CDR3 amino acids: CATSRDLPGQGEKLFF. CDR3 nucleotides: TGTGCCACCAGCAGAGACCTCCCGGGGCAAGGGGAAAAACTGTTTTTT.

The chain couples TRBV18 to TRBJ1-1; D unresolved. Trimming pared 3 bases from V and 4 bases from J, leaving 9 bases between. This CDR3 region has 13 residues. CDR1 is KGHSH and CDR2 is LQKENI in the germline V gene. CDR3 amino acids: CASSPSRGTEAFF. The CDR3 coding sequence is TGTGCCAGCTCACCTAGTCGGGGCACTGAAGCTTTCTTT. Full variable domain (missing parts from reference TRBV18 and TRBJ1-1): NAGVMQNPRHLVRRRGQEARLRCSPMKGHSHVYWYRQLPEEGLKFMVYLQKENIIDESGMPKERFSAEFPKEGPSILRIQQVVRGDSAAYFCASSPSRGTEAFFGQGTRLTVV.

The chain uses TRBV7-8 and TRBJ2-1; 12 bases fit TRBD1. Germline V gives CDR1 SGHVS, CDR2 FQNEAQ. The CDR3 length is 17 residues. Trimming cost V 3 bases and J 4 bases; bases outside gene matches: 7. CDR3 amino acids: CASSLRGQGAGYNEQFF. The CDR3 nucleotides read TGTGCCAGCAGCTTGAGGGGACAGGGGGCGGGATACAATGAGCAGTTCTTC.

The CDR3 region is CASSVRDSSQETQYF. CDR3 nucleotides: TGTGCCAGCAGTGTCAGGGACAGTAGTCAAGAGACCCAGTACTTC. The J gene is TRBJ2-5, the V gene TRBV6-1, with 7 bases lining up with TRBD1. The CDR3 consists of 15 residues. Germline CDR1 and CDR2: MNHNS and SASEGT. Germline trimming cut 4 bases from V and 2 bases from J; bases unmatched to any gene: 7.

As DNA, the CDR3 is TGTGCCAGCAGCTTGGACGGGGGGGCTTACGAGCAGTACTTC. Its protein product is CASSLDGGAYEQYF. The V gene is TRBV5-4, the J gene TRBJ2-7, with 8 positions matching TRBD2. The length of the CDR3 is 14 residues. Germline CDR1 SGHNT, CDR2 YYREEE (reference sequence). V shed 0 bases, J shed 4 bases, and the junction held 3 bases outside the gene matches.

The rearrangement uses TRBV7-9 and TRBJ2-1, with TRBD2 matching 8 bases. The V gene end was trimmed by 5 bases and the J gene end by 6 bases; junction bases not matched to a gene: 9. This CDR3 is built from 15 residues. Per germline, CDR1 SEHNR and CDR2 FQNEAQ (reference sequence). This CDR3 is CASSLGLALGNEQFF. As DNA, the CDR3 is TGTGCCAGCAGCCTCGGACTAGCCTTGGGCAATGAGCAGTTCTTC. The full variable domain, rest sourced from reference TRBV7-9 and TRBJ2-1, is DTGVSQNPRHKITKRGQNVTFRCDPISEHNRLYWYRQTLGQGPEFLTYFQNEAQLEKSRLLSDRFSAERPKGSFSTLEIQRTEQGDSAMYLCASSLGLALGNEQFFGPGTRLTVL.

The chain links TRBV28 to TRBJ2-1, with 10 bases identical to TRBD2. CDR3 length: 14 residues. In germline, CDR1 is MDHEN, CDR2 SYDVKM. Trimming cost V 5 bases and J 6 bases; bases outside gene matches: 4. The CDR3 DNA is TGTGCCAGCAGTCTACTAGCGGGAACCAATGAGCAGTTCTTC. This codes for CASSLLAGTNEQFF. Together with reference TRBV28 and TRBJ2-1, the CDR3 gives the full variable domain: DVKVTQSSRYLVKRTGEKVFLECVQDMDHENMFWYRQDPGLGLRLIYFSYDVKMKEKGDIPEGYSVSREKKERFSLILESASTNQTSMYLCASSLLAGTNEQFFGPGTRLTVL.

CDR3 amino acids: CASSLGGGRITGELFF. The CDR3 bases are TGTGCCAGCAGTTTAGGAGGGGGGCGGATCACCGGGGAGCTGTTTTTT. The chain employs TRBV28 and TRBJ2-2; D assignment may be TRBD1 or TRBD2 (6 bases each). The V gene's germline CDR1 is MDHEN and CDR2 SYDVKM. The length of the CDR3 is 16 residues. V lost 2 bases, J lost 4 bases, and 14 bases lay in between.

This chain links TRBV18 with TRBJ2-7; 8 bases map to TRBD1. The CDR3 spans 16 residues. Germline-derived CDR1 and CDR2 are KGHSH and LQKENI. V shed 2 bases, J shed 1 base, and the junction held 7 bases outside the gene matches. CDR3 loop: CASSPAGQGGSYEQYF. CDR3 bases: TGTGCCAGCTCACCAGCTGGACAGGGCGGGTCCTACGAGCAGTACTTC.

The rearrangement uses TRBV27 and TRBJ1-1; 8 positions agree with TRBD1. This CDR3 comprises 16 residues. The germline CDR1 and CDR2 sequences are MNHEY and SMNVEV (reference sequence). The junction had 12 bases not matched to a gene; V was cut back by 4 bases and J by 5 bases. The CDR3 coding sequence is TGTGCCAGCAGTTCCGCTCACAGGGGGTGGGGGACTGAAGCTTTCTTT. It encodes CASSSAHRGWGTEAFF.